These T cell receptor beta chains were read from a single sample in a study of blood T cell repertoires in COVID-19. Sequenced by immunoSEQ multiplex PCR; TCRdb stores in-frame clones only, minus some. This table holds about 170,000 clones, around four fifths found once. The source material was peripheral blood. The receptors originated from a woman aged 80 or over with COVID-19, enrolled during active disease. The CDR3 runs from the conserved cysteine through the conserved F or W. D genes are given only for firm matches. Size values are once, few and many counts, or a class for expanded clones, and some rows have none.

TGTGCCAGTACCCCAGGGGGGACAGTGATTCAGCCCCAGCATTTT	CASTPGGTVIQPQHF	.	TRBV19	TRBJ1-5	TRBD1
TGTGCCAGTAGTATCGGACTCAATACAATACAGTACTTC	CASSIGLNTIQYF	.	TRBV19	TRBJ2-5	.
TGTGCCAGCAGAACAAATGGGGGGACCTCCTACGAGCAGTACTTC	CASRTNGGTSYEQYF	.	TRBV28	TRBJ2-7	.
TGTGCCACCAGTGACCAAACCGGACTAGGTTTCGGGGAGCTGTTTTTT	CATSDQTGLGFGELFF	.	TRBV24-1	TRBJ2-2	TRBD2
TGTGCCAGCAGCCAATATGGCGGGAGGAGTTTCACAGATACGCAGTATTTT	CASSQYGGRSFTDTQYF	.	TRBV14	TRBJ2-3	TRBD2
TGCGCCAGCAGCTCAGACAGGATTGATAACAATGAGCAGTTCTTC	CASSSDRIDNNEQFF	.	TRBV5-1	TRBJ2-1	.
TGTGCCAGCCGAATAAGGGGAGGCTATGGCTACACCTTC	CASRIRGGYGYTF	.	TRBV12-3/TRBV12-4	TRBJ1-2	.
TGCGCCAGCAGCCTACGACTCAATCAGCCCCAGCATTTT	CASSLRLNQPQHF	.	TRBV4-1	TRBJ1-5	.
TGTGCCAGCAGTGAAGCCTCGGCGGGGCTCAATGAGCAGTTCTTC	CASSEASAGLNEQFF	few	TRBV6-1	TRBJ2-1	.
TGTGCCAGCAGTGAACTGATGACTCGCGGGCACGAGCAGTACTTC	CASSELMTRGHEQYF	.	TRBV6-1	TRBJ2-7	.
TGTGCCAGCAGTGAAGGGACAGGGGGCAGAGGCTACACCTTC	CASSEGTGGRGYTF	.	TRBV2	TRBJ1-2	TRBD1
TGTGCCACCAGCAGAGATCTTCAGCCCCAGCATTTT	CATSRDLQPQHF	.	TRBV15	TRBJ1-5	.
TGTGCCAGCAGCCCCCCCCCTCGGAGGGTCGGGGGCTACGAGCAGTACTTC	CASSPPPRRVGGYEQYF	once	TRBV3-1/TRBV3-2	TRBJ2-7	.
TGTGCCAGCACCGGATTCGGAGAATCCAACACTGAAGCTTTCTTT	CASTGFGESNTEAFF	.	TRBV2	TRBJ1-1	.
TGTGCCAGCAGTACAGGGGGGCATACGCAGTATTTT	CASSTGGHTQYF	.	TRBV6-5	TRBJ2-3	TRBD1
TGCAGCGTGGCCAAAGAGACCCAGTACTTC	CSVAKETQYF	.	TRBV29-1	TRBJ2-5	.
TGTGCCAGCAGCCCAGCGCACCCCGAGCGTGTAAATGAGCAGTTCTTC	CASSPAHPERVNEQFF	.	TRBV3-1/TRBV3-2	TRBJ2-1	.
TGTGCCAGCAGCTTTAGCGCACAAGAGACCCAGTACTTC	CASSFSAQETQYF	few	TRBV7-9	TRBJ2-5	.
TGTGCCAGCAGCCTCGGGCGGGGCGCCTACGAGCAGTACTTC	CASSLGRGAYEQYF	.	TRBV27	TRBJ2-7	.
TGCGCCAGCAGCTTGGGGGGACAGGGGCGGATGGAGACCCAGTACTTC	CASSLGGQGRMETQYF	.	TRBV5-1	TRBJ2-5	TRBD1
TGTGCCAGCAGTTTCTCGGGGGAACAGCCCCAGCATTTT	CASSFSGEQPQHF	.	TRBV12-3/TRBV12-4	TRBJ1-5	.
TGTGCCAGCAGTTTACAGGGGGGCGGCTACACCTTC	CASSLQGGGYTF	.	TRBV9	TRBJ1-2	TRBD1
TGTGCCAGCCGACAGGGAGATGGCTACACCTTC	CASRQGDGYTF	.	TRBV10-3	TRBJ1-2	TRBD1
TGTGCCAGCAGTGAGGGGGGTGTGGCAGGGTATTCACCCCTCCACTTT	CASSEGGVAGYSPLHF	.	TRBV25-1	TRBJ1-6	.
TGTGCCAGCGTAAACGAGGATAGCAATCAGCCCCAGCATTTT	CASVNEDSNQPQHF	.	TRBV9	TRBJ1-5	.
TGTGCCACCAGTGACCCCGGGCGGGGGAATAGCGATCAGCCCCAGCATTTT	CATSDPGRGNSDQPQHF	once	TRBV24-1	TRBJ1-5	.
TGTGCCAGCAGCTCGGGACTAGCGGGAGCCTACAATGAGCAGTTCTTC	CASSSGLAGAYNEQFF	.	TRBV5-4	TRBJ2-1	TRBD2
TGTGCCAGCAGGTCGATGGGGGGGCCAGATACGCAGTATTTT	CASRSMGGPDTQYF	.	TRBV27	TRBJ2-3	.
TGCGCCAGCAGCCAAGAGACCGGGTCCCGGCACTTC	CASSQETGSRHF	.	TRBV4-1	TRBJ2-7	.
TGTGCCAGCAGTCCAGAGTGGGGCTCTACTGAAGCTTTCTTT	CASSPEWGSTEAFF	.	TRBV25-1	TRBJ1-1	.
TGTGCCAGCAGGCTAGGGGATAGCAATCAGCCCCAGCATTTT	CASRLGDSNQPQHF	few	TRBV6-6	TRBJ1-5	.
TGTGCCAGCAGCTTAAAACTAGAGGTCCCGCAGTATTTT	CASSLKLEVPQYF	.	TRBV7-2	TRBJ2-3	.
TGTGCCAGCAGCGACCGACAGGGAAACACCATATATTTT	CASSDRQGNTIYF	.	TRBV9	TRBJ1-3	.
TGCGCCAGCAGCCCGGGACAGCCACAGAACTATGGCTACACCTTC	CASSPGQPQNYGYTF	.	TRBV5-1	TRBJ1-2	TRBD1
TGTGCCACCAGTGATGGAGGGCCAAGCGGCTACACCTTC	CATSDGGPSGYTF	.	TRBV24-1	TRBJ1-2	.
TGTGCCAGCAGTGGATCCCCCGGGGGGAGGTATGAAAAACTGTTTTTT	CASSGSPGGRYEKLFF	.	TRBV25-1	TRBJ1-4	.
TGCGCCAGCTCACGGGATCCCCTTAACTATGGCTACACCTTC	CASSRDPLNYGYTF	.	TRBV5-1	TRBJ1-2	.
TGTGCCAGCAGCTTATTTAGGGGCTCCTACAATGAGCAGTTCTTC	CASSLFRGSYNEQFF	.	TRBV7-2	TRBJ2-1	.
TGTGCCAGCAGGAGAAGCAATCAGCCCCAGCATTTT	CASRRSNQPQHF	.	TRBV28	TRBJ1-5	.
TGCGCCAGCAGCGAGGGACAGGGGGCACTTCAGCCCCAGCATTTT	CASSEGQGALQPQHF	.	TRBV5-1	TRBJ1-5	TRBD1
TGCGCCAGCAGTGATGGATCAGGGAACACTGAAGCTTTCTTT	CASSDGSGNTEAFF	.	TRBV10-1	TRBJ1-1	.
TGTGCCAGCAGCGTCAGGGTAGCCTATGGCTACACCTTC	CASSVRVAYGYTF	.	TRBV12-3/TRBV12-4	TRBJ1-2	.
TGTGCCAGCTCAAGAGGCTTCCGCTCTGGGGCCAACGTCCTGACTTTC	CASSRGFRSGANVLTF	.	TRBV3-1/TRBV3-2	TRBJ2-6	.
TGTGCCAGCCACCGGGACAGGAACTATGGCTACACCTTC	CASHRDRNYGYTF	.	TRBV6-5	TRBJ1-2	TRBD1
TGCGCCAGCAGCAGGATAGCGGGGGGACTTCCTAGCACAGATACGCAGTATTTT	CASSRIAGGLPSTDTQYF	.	TRBV5-1	TRBJ2-3	TRBD2
TGTGCCAGCAGTCGAACAGGGTTTCAAGAGACCCAGTACTTC	CASSRTGFQETQYF	.	TRBV7-2	TRBJ2-5	.
TGCGCCAGCATGCTGCGGGAGGGCTACGAGCAGTACTTC	CASMLREGYEQYF	.	TRBV5-1	TRBJ2-7	TRBD2
TGTGCCAGCGGAGAGGGAAGCGGGAGGGCCGAGGTTGTTGGGTATTTT	CASGEGSGRAEVVGYF	.	TRBV7-3	TRBJ2-3	TRBD2
TGTGCCAGCAGCGTAGCTTGGAGGGCCAATGAGCAGTTCTTC	CASSVAWRANEQFF	.	TRBV9	TRBJ2-1	.
TGCGCCAGCAGCCAACCCGGGACTAGCGCCAACGTCCTGACTTTC	CASSQPGTSANVLTF	.	TRBV4-1	TRBJ2-6	TRBD2
TGTGCCAGCAGAACGACGCCGAGACAGTATGGCTACACCTTC	CASRTTPRQYGYTF	.	TRBV6-6	TRBJ1-2	.
TGTGCCAGCAGAGGCACCACAGGTCCTAATGAAAAACTGTTTTTT	CASRGTTGPNEKLFF	.	TRBV4-2	TRBJ1-4	.
TGCAGTGCTAGTACAACAGGGTCAGAGACCCAGTACTTC	CSASTTGSETQYF	once	TRBV20-1	TRBJ2-5	.
TGTGCCAGCATGCCCGCTACAGGCACAGATACGCAGTATTTT	CASMPATGTDTQYF	.	TRBV3-1/TRBV3-2	TRBJ2-3	.